The 21 T cell receptor beta chains below all came from one sample that was sequenced in a study of blood T cell repertoires in COVID-19. Produced via immunoSEQ multiplex PCR; TCRdb's table is partial and in-frame only. The table shows 90,000 to 110,000 clones, with around 80% occurring only once. Sequences were obtained from peripheral blood. The receptors come from a human donor in a cohort sampled during active or convalescent COVID-19.

Concerning this clone itself: A read error may produce the germline difference seen at one junction end. The rearrangement links TRBV7-7 to TRBJ2-5, with 13 bases aligning to TRBD2. The CDR3 length is 17 residues. Per germline, CDR1 SSHAT and CDR2 FNYEAQ (reference sequence). This CDR3 is CASSLGGLAGVHETQYF. CDR3 sequence (DNA): TGTGCTAGCAGCTTAGGTGGACTAGCGGGAGTTCACGAGACCCAGTACTTC.

The count of this clone is one. V gene TRBV5-1 combines with J gene TRBJ1-1; the match to TRBD1 covers 10 bases. The germline CDR1 and CDR2 sequences are SGHRS and YFSETQ. The CDR3 loop spans 15 amino acids. J gave up 5 bases and V 4 bases, and 8 bases lay outside the gene matches. CDR3 region: CASSRLTGGMTEAFF. In DNA, the CDR3 is TGCGCCAGCAGCCGCCTGACAGGGGGCATGACTGAAGCTTTCTTT.

The chain links TRBV28 to TRBJ1-2; maybe TRBD1 (6 bases). Germline assignment: CDR1 MDHEN and CDR2 SYDVKM. V lost 5 bases, J lost 4 bases, and 17 bases lay in between. CDR3 size: 15 residues. The CDR3 DNA reads TGTGCCAGCAGTCGGGCAGGGGCGTCCGGCTATGGCTACACCTTC. Protein: CASSRAGASGYGYTF.

The chain couples TRBV29-1 to TRBJ1-6, with 10 positions matching TRBD1. Trimming removed 7 bases from V and 7 bases from J; junction bases left unmatched: 4. CDR1 and CDR2 (germline): SQVTM, ANQGSEA. There are 13 residues in the CDR3. CDR3 nucleotides: TGCAGCGCCATGACAGGGGGCAATTCACCCCTCCACTTT. Translating gives CSAMTGGNSPLHF.

This clone was detected only once. J is TRBJ2-3 and V is TRBV28, with 8 bases that match TRBD2. Germline CDR1 MDHEN, CDR2 SYDVKM. CDR3 length: 16 amino acids. V was clipped by 6 bases and J by 5 bases; unmatched bases: 13. The CDR3 loop reads CASRSPGRAGIDTQYF. Written as DNA, the CDR3 is TGTGCCAGCAGGAGCCCCGGGAGGGCCGGGATAGATACGCAGTATTTT. Together with reference TRBV28 and TRBJ2-3, the CDR3 gives the full variable domain: DVKVTQSSRYLVKRTGEKVFLECVQDMDHENMFWYRQDPGLGLRLIYFSYDVKMKEKGDIPEGYSVSREKKERFSLILESASTNQTSMYLCASRSPGRAGIDTQYFGPGTRLTVL.

The chain employs TRBV7-8 and TRBJ2-5; TRBD2 aligns across 12 bases. Germline values: CDR1 SGHVS, CDR2 FQNEAQ. Germline trimming cut 5 bases from V and 2 bases from J; bases unmatched to any gene: 6. The CDR3 is 16 residues long. The CDR3 loop reads CASSLRLAGVQETQYF. CDR3 bases: TGTGCCAGCAGCCTAAGACTAGCGGGAGTTCAAGAGACCCAGTACTTC. The full variable domain, its missing parts supplied by reference TRBV7-8 and TRBJ2-5, is GAGVSQSPRYKVAKRGQDVALRCDPISGHVSLFWYQQALGQGPEFLTYFQNEAQLDKSGLPSDRFFAERPEGSVSTLKIQRTQQEDSAVYLCASSLRLAGVQETQYFGPGTRLLVL.

The chain couples TRBV9 to TRBJ2-2, with D possibly being TRBD2 (6 bases). Per the germline V gene, CDR1 is SGDLS and CDR2 is YYNGEE. Trimming pared 5 bases from V and 0 bases from J, leaving 14 bases between. This CDR3 is 16 amino acids long. CDR3 sequence reads: CASSVPGLSNTGELFF. In nucleotides, the CDR3 is TGTGCCAGCAGTGTACCGGGACTTTCGAACACCGGGGAGCTGTTTTTT. The entire variable domain, with the rest obtained from reference TRBV9 and TRBJ2-2, is as follows: DSGVTQTPKHLITATGQRVTLRCSPRSGDLSVYWYQQSLDQGLQFLIQYYNGEERAKGNILERFSAQQFPDLHSELNLSSLELGDSALYFCASSVPGLSNTGELFFGEGSRLTVL.

The gene calls are TRBV4-3 and TRBJ2-7, with TRBD2 matching 10 bases. This CDR3 comprises 16 residues. Germline trimming cut 3 bases from V and 5 bases from J; bases unmatched to any gene: 10. Per the germline V gene, CDR1 is LGHNA and CDR2 is YSLEER. CDR3 amino acids: CASSHKISGGSDEQYF. The CDR3 DNA reads TGCGCCAGCAGCCACAAAATTAGCGGGGGGAGCGACGAGCAGTACTTC.

The rearrangement joins TRBV7-9 to TRBJ1-3; D unresolved. Deletions cut 6 bases from V and 0 bases from J, with 9 bases between. From germline, CDR1 is SEHNR and CDR2 FQNEAQ (reference sequence). The CDR3 runs to 14 residues. The CDR3 loop is CASSSQDSGNTIYF. The DNA for the CDR3 is TGTGCCAGCAGTTCCCAGGACTCTGGAAACACCATATATTTT.

The rearrangement joins TRBV19 to TRBJ2-5; D perhaps matches TRBD2 (7 bases). Germline V gene lookup returns CDR1 LNHDA and CDR2 SQIVND (reference sequence). V shed 5 bases and J shed 5 bases, with 18 bases lying between them. CDR3 length equals 15 residues. The CDR3 is CASSLSGAQGETQYF. For the CDR3, the DNA is TGTGCCAGTAGTTTAAGCGGGGCGCAGGGGGAGACCCAGTACTTC.

The chain links TRBV7-4 to TRBJ1-5; unclear D gene. V lost 0 bases and J 1 base, leaving 10 bases between the germline ends. Germline V gives CDR1 SGHVT, CDR2 SQSDAQ. This CDR3 has 16 amino acids. This chain's CDR3 is CASSLALTTSNQPQHF. In DNA, the CDR3 is TGTGCCAGCAGCTTAGCGCTGACAACAAGCAATCAGCCCCAGCATTTT.

The chain links TRBV5-5 to TRBJ2-1, with D maybe TRBD2 (5 bases). Germline V lookup: CDR1 SGHKS, CDR2 YYEKEE (reference sequence). CDR3 length: 16 amino acids. Trimming pared 4 bases from V and 9 bases from J, leaving 23 bases between. CDR3 in amino acids: CASSPIVGTSDREQFF. In nucleotides, the CDR3 is TGTGCCAGCAGCCCGATTGTGGGAACTAGTGACCGTGAGCAGTTCTTC.

The chain is built from TRBV5-1 and TRBJ1-6; no clear D gene. Trimming took off 2 bases at V and 7 bases at J, with 10 bases between the two ends. From germline, CDR1 is SGHRS and CDR2 YFSETQ. The CDR3 has 14 residues. The CDR3 spells CASSFQEGNSPLHF. The CDR3 DNA reads TGCGCCAGCAGCTTTCAGGAGGGCAATTCACCCCTCCACTTT.

The CDR3 DNA reads TGTGCCAGCAGCCCAAGGACAGCGCCCACCGGGGAGCTGTTTTTT. Translated, it gives CASSPRTAPTGELFF. The chain has TRBV27 and TRBJ2-2; maybe TRBD1 (6 bases). The V and J ends lost 6 bases and 4 bases respectively, with 15 bases between them. The CDR3 has 15 residues. Germline V lookup: CDR1 MNHEY, CDR2 SMNVEV (reference sequence).

The V gene is TRBV2, the J gene TRBJ2-7, with a possible D match to TRBD2 (5 bases). The CDR3 length is 12 residues. The V gene's germline CDR1 is SNHLY and CDR2 FYNNEI. Trimming took off 6 bases at V and 6 bases at J, with 12 bases between the two ends. The CDR3 spells CASRDSETEQYF. CDR3 sequence (DNA): TGTGCCAGCAGGGACTCCGAGACCGAGCAGTACTTC.

Only one count was recorded for this clone. The chain uses TRBV6-5 and TRBJ2-7; 9 bases fit TRBD2. The V gene's germline CDR1 is MNHEY and CDR2 SVGAGI. V trimming: 0 bases; J trimming: 6 bases; junction bases outside the gene matches: 6. The CDR3 covers 15 residues. Here the CDR3 reads CASSYSSGGRAEQYF. The CDR3 DNA reads TGTGCCAGCAGTTACTCGTCTGGCGGGAGGGCCGAGCAGTACTTC.

The J gene is TRBJ2-2, the V gene TRBV5-1; TRBD2 matches 10 bases. Losses at the gene ends were 6 bases for V and 2 bases for J; bases not matched to a gene: 7. Germline V gene sequence: CDR1 SGHRS, CDR2 YFSETQ. The CDR3 is 16 amino acids. The CDR3 region has the DNA TGCGCCAGCACCGTAGCGGGGGGAACCAACACCGGGGAGCTGTTTTTT. Translated, it gives CASTVAGGTNTGELFF.

The V gene is TRBV4-3, the J gene TRBJ2-7; 9 nucleotides align to TRBD2. Per germline, CDR1 LGHNA and CDR2 YSLEER. V was pared by 1 base and J by 3 bases, with 4 bases of the junction left unmatched. CDR3 length: 15 residues. In DNA, the CDR3 is TGCGCCAGCAGCCAAGTTGTGACTAGCGGCTACGAGCAGTACTTC. Its translation: CASSQVVTSGYEQYF.

V is TRBV3-1 (or the pseudogene TRBV3-2) and J is TRBJ2-5, with 8 bases that match TRBD2. Trimming removed 11 bases from V and 5 bases from J; junction bases left unmatched: 19. The CDR3 has 16 amino acids. The V gene's germline CDR1 is LGHDT and CDR2 YNNKEL (reference sequence). The CDR3 loop reads CARRRAGGAGGETQYF. CDR3 bases: TGTGCCCGCCGCCGCGCCGGGGGGGCCGGGGGGGAGACCCAGTACTTC.

This CDR3 is CASREDRGLAYGYTF. The CDR3 coding sequence is TGTGCCAGCAGAGAGGACAGGGGGCTTGCCTATGGCTACACCTTC. The chain is built from TRBV6-5 and TRBJ1-2; 11 nucleotides match TRBD1. Germline lookup yields CDR1 MNHEY and CDR2 SVGAGI. Trimming took 6 bases from V and 4 from J; bases not matched to a gene: 7. The length of the CDR3 is 15 residues.

This chain connects TRBV7-2 to TRBJ2-7; 10 bases line up with TRBD1. V gave up 5 bases and J gave up 2 bases; unmatched junction bases: 3. Germline CDR1 is SGHTA and CDR2 is FQGNSA. CDR3 length: 14 residues. CDR3 region: CASSPGQGAYEQYF. CDR3 nucleotide sequence: TGTGCCAGCAGCCCCGGACAGGGGGCCTACGAGCAGTACTTC.